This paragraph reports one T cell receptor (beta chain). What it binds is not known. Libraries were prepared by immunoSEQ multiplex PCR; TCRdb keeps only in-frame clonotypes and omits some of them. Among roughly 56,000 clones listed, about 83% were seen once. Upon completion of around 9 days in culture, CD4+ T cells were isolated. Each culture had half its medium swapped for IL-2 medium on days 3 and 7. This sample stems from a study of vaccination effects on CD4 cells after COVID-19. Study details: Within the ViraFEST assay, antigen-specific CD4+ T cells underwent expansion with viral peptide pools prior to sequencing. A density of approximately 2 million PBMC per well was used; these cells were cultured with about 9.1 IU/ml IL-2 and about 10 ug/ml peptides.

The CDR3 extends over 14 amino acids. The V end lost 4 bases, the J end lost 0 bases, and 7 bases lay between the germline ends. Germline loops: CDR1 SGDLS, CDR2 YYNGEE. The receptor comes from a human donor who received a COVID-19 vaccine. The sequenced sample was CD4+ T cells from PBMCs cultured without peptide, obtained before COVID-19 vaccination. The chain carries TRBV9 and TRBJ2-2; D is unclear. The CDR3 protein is CASSPQSNTGELFF. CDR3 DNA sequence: TGTGCCAGCAGCCCACAGTCGAACACCGGGGAGCTGTTTTTT.